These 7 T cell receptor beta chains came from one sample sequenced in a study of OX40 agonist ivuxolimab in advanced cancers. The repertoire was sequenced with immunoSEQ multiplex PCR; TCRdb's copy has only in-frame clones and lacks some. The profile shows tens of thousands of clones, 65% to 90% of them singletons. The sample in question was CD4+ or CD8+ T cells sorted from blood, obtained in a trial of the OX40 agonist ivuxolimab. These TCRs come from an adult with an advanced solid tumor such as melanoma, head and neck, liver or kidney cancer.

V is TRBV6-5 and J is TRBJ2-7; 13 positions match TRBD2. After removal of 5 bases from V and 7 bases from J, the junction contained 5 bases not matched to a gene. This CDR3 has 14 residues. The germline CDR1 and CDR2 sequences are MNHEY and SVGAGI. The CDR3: CASSHQGLAGEQYF. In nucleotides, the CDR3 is TGTGCCAGCAGTCACCAGGGACTAGCGGGAGAGCAGTACTTC.

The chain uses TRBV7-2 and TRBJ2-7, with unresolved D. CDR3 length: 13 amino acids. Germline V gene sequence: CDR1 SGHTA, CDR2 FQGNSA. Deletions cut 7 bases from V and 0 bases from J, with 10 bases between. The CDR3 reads CASTASDSYEQYF. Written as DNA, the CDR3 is TGTGCCAGCACAGCCTCGGACTCCTACGAGCAGTACTTC.

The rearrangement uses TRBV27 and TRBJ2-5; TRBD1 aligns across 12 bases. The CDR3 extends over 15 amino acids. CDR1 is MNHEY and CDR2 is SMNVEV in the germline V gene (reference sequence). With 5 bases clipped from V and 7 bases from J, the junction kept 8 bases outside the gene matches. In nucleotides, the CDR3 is TGTGCCAGCAGTCCCCCGGGACAGGGGGCAGTGACCCAGTACTTC. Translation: CASSPPGQGAVTQYF.

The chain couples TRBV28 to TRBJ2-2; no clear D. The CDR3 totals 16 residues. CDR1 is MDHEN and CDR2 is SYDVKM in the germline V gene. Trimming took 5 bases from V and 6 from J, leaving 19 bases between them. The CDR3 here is CASSPPAVGFAGELFF. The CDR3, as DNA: TGTGCCAGCAGTCCCCCCGCGGTGGGTTTCGCCGGGGAGCTGTTTTTT.

CDR3 bases: TGTGCCAGAACTCTTGGCGGGGGGTCTCTAGCCAAAAACATTCAGTACTTC. Translated, it gives CARTLGGGSLAKNIQYF. This chain joins TRBV5-3 and TRBJ2-4; 8 bases fit TRBD2. TRBV5-3 is recorded as an ORF, its role being uncertain. Trimming took 6 bases from V and 0 from J; bases not matched to a gene: 11. The CDR3 runs 17 residues.

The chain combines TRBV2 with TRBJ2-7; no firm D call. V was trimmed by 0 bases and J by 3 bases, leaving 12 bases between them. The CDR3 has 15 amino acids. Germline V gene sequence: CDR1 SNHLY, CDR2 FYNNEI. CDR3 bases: TGTGCCAGCAGTGAAGCCGCCGCCGCGTACTACGAGCAGTACTTC. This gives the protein CASSEAAAAYYEQYF.

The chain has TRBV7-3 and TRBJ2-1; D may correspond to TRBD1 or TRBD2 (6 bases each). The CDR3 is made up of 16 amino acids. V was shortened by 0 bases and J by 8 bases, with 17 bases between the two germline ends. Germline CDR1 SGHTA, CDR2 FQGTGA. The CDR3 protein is CASSLTPGQTRDEQFF. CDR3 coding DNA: TGTGCCAGCAGCTTAACCCCTGGACAGACTAGGGATGAGCAGTTCTTC.